The 22 T cell receptor beta chains below were found in one sample sequenced in a study of T cell changes during pregnancy in multiple sclerosis. The protocol was immunoSEQ multiplex PCR, while the TCRdb copy is restricted to in-frame clones and leaves out a portion. The repertoire holds about 38,000 clones, with around 87% as singletons. The sample here was CD4+ T cells from peripheral blood mononuclear cells, taken in the second trimester of pregnancy. The receptors shown here come from a female donor with multiple sclerosis, enrolled in a pregnancy study.

The chain links TRBV2 to TRBJ1-1; no definite D call. V lost 5 bases and J 0 bases, leaving 19 bases between the germline ends. Germline CDR1 is SNHLY and CDR2 is FYNNEI. The CDR3 length is 17 residues. The CDR3 loop is CASSTRVVPLMNTEAFF. CDR3 DNA sequence: TGTGCCAGCAGTACGCGAGTCGTTCCGCTCATGAACACTGAAGCTTTCTTT.

This rearrangement joins TRBV13 to TRBJ2-5, with TRBD2 matching 8 bases. The trim removed 5 bases at V and 5 bases at J, leaving 4 bases unmatched. Germline V gene lookup returns CDR1 PRHDT and CDR2 FYEKMQ (reference sequence). This CDR3 contains 13 residues. The CDR3 is CASSPGGRETQYF. CDR3 nucleotides: TGTGCCAGCAGCCCGGGGGGGAGGGAGACCCAGTACTTC.

This chain joins TRBV2 and TRBJ1-1; 8 positions agree with TRBD1. After removal of 5 bases from V and 0 bases from J, the junction contained 14 bases not matched to a gene. Germline V gives CDR1 SNHLY, CDR2 FYNNEI. The CDR3 consists of 18 residues. CDR3 amino acids: CASSSLKTGVGVNTEAFF. CDR3 bases: TGTGCCAGCAGTTCGTTGAAGACAGGGGTTGGGGTGAACACTGAAGCTTTCTTT.

The rearrangement joins TRBV9 to TRBJ2-3; weak D call: TRBD1 (6 bases). Germline CDR1 SGDLS, CDR2 YYNGEE. The CDR3 has 15 residues. With 0 bases removed from V and 0 bases from J, the gap between germline ends came to 8 bases. Here the CDR3 reads CASSVAGVSTDTQYF. The DNA for the CDR3 is TGTGCCAGCAGCGTAGCAGGGGTTAGCACAGATACGCAGTATTTT.

The chain couples TRBV10-1 to TRBJ2-6; TRBD1 aligns across 9 bases. The CDR3 sequence is 19 residues long. V shed 7 bases, J shed 2 bases, and the junction held 15 bases outside the gene matches. CDR1 is WNHNN, CDR2 SYGVQD, per germline (reference sequence). CDR3 DNA sequence: TGCGCCAGCAAAAAGGGAACTTGGGACAGGGTGGCTGGGGCCAACGTCCTGACTTTC. It is translated as CASKKGTWDRVAGANVLTF.

V usage is TRBV7-9 and J usage is TRBJ2-5; D is ambiguous. Germline CDR1 is SEHNR and CDR2 is FQNEAQ (reference sequence). V was trimmed by 3 bases and J by 5 bases, leaving 7 bases between them. The CDR3 is 12 residues long. The CDR3 DNA reads TGTGCCAGCAGCTTTACTCGGGAGACCCAGTACTTC. Its translation is CASSFTRETQYF.

The chain has TRBV25-1 and TRBJ2-7; 14 bases fit TRBD2. The CDR3 contains 16 residues. J lost 2 bases, V lost 3 bases, and 3 bases had no gene match. The germline CDR1 and CDR2 sequences are MGHDK and SYGVNS. CDR3 sequence (DNA): TGTGCCAGCAGTGAGTCGGGACTAGCGGGAGCCTACGAGCAGTACTTC. It yields the protein CASSESGLAGAYEQYF.

V and J are TRBV18 and TRBJ2-3; 8 positions match TRBD2. This CDR3 has 18 amino acids. V trimming: 6 bases; J trimming: 1 base; junction bases outside the gene matches: 15. From germline, CDR1 is KGHSH and CDR2 LQKENI. CDR3 sequence (DNA): TGTGCCAGCTCTTTCTCATTTCGGGGGGGGCCTGGCACAGATACGCAGTATTTT. This encodes CASSFSFRGGPGTDTQYF.

CDR3 sequence (DNA): TGCAGCGTTATAAGGACTAGCGGCACAGATACGCAGTATTTT. It codes for CSVIRTSGTDTQYF. The chain joins TRBV29-1 to TRBJ2-3, with 9 bases fitting TRBD2. CDR1 and CDR2 from the germline V gene are SQVTM and ANQGSEA. The CDR3 length is 14 residues. V trimming: 5 bases; J trimming: 1 base; junction bases outside the gene matches: 4.

The rearrangement links TRBV7-3 to TRBJ2-3, with TRBD1 matching over 9 bases. V lost 5 bases and J lost 3; bases outside the gene matches: 3. Germline assignment: CDR1 SGHTA and CDR2 FQGTGA. The CDR3 sequence is 14 residues long. This chain's CDR3 is CASSPGQGTDTQYF. For the CDR3, the DNA is TGTGCCAGCAGCCCTGGACAGGGGACAGATACGCAGTATTTT.

The DNA of the CDR3 is TGTGCCAGCTCCAGAGGACAGTTAAATGAAAAACTGTTTTTT. Translated, it gives CASSRGQLNEKLFF. The gene calls are TRBV18 and TRBJ1-4; maybe TRBD1 (6 bases). The CDR3 runs to 14 residues. Between the trimmed V and J ends, which lost 6 bases and 5 bases, there was a span of 13 bases. Germline assignment: CDR1 KGHSH and CDR2 LQKENI. The complete variable domain, with remaining parts taken from reference TRBV18 and TRBJ1-4, reads NAGVMQNPRHLVRRRGQEARLRCSPMKGHSHVYWYRQLPEEGLKFMVYLQKENIIDESGMPKERFSAEFPKEGPSILRIQQVVRGDSAAYFCASSRGQLNEKLFFGSGTQLSVL.

This sequence joins TRBV18 and TRBJ1-2; a weak D match, TRBD1 (5 bases). The length of the CDR3 is 14 residues. CDR1 KGHSH and CDR2 LQKENI come from the germline V gene. V lost 2 bases to trimming and J lost 5 bases, with 12 bases between them. CDR3 loop: CASSPDTTEYGYTF. The CDR3 DNA is TGTGCCAGCTCACCAGATACGACAGAGTATGGCTACACCTTC.

A few counts support this clone. The J gene is TRBJ1-2, the V gene TRBV27; a weak D match, TRBD1 (5 bases). With 8 bases removed from V and 4 bases from J, the gap between germline ends came to 8 bases. CDR3 length equals 11 residues. The germline V gene encodes CDR1 MNHEY and CDR2 SMNVEV (reference sequence). This chain's CDR3 is CASGQGYGYTF. The CDR3, as DNA: TGTGCCAGCGGGCAGGGCTATGGCTACACCTTC.

The V gene is TRBV10-3, the J gene TRBJ1-2; no reliable D call. The CDR3 loop spans 13 amino acids. Germline CDR1 reads ENHRY; CDR2 reads SYGVKD. Trimming stripped 8 bases from V and 2 bases from J, with 12 bases between. The CDR3 region is CAILRASNYGYTF. The CDR3 DNA follows: TGTGCCATCTTGCGCGCGTCGAACTATGGCTACACCTTC.

The CDR3 DNA follows: TGCGCCAGCAGCCAAGTGGGACAGGGGAGGGCCGGGGAGCTGTTTTTT. This sequence encodes CASSQVGQGRAGELFF. The rearrangement links TRBV4-1 to TRBJ2-2; 10 bases fit TRBD1. The germline V gene has CDR1 MGHRA and CDR2 YSYEKL. CDR3 length: 16 residues. V shed 1 base and J 6 bases; nucleotides not matched to a gene: 5.

CDR3 residues: CASRTGTGGNEQYF. The CDR3 DNA sequence: TGTGCCAGCAGAACCGGGACAGGGGGAAACGAGCAGTACTTC. The rearrangement joins TRBV27 to TRBJ2-7; 11 nucleotides agree with TRBD1. V was clipped by 6 bases and J by 5 bases; unmatched bases: 6. Germline V lookup: CDR1 MNHEY, CDR2 SMNVEV (reference sequence). This CDR3 is 14 amino acids long.

The rearrangement joins TRBV7-2 to TRBJ2-5; 10 bases are shared with TRBD2. V dropped 5 bases and J dropped 0; count of bases not matched to a gene: 6. The CDR3 is 16 residues long. Germline CDR1 reads SGHTA; CDR2 reads FQGNSA. CDR3 DNA: TGTGCCAGCAGCACACGGACTAGCGGATACCAAGAGACCCAGTACTTC. Translation gives CASSTRTSGYQETQYF.

The chain links TRBV6-5 to TRBJ2-7, with 9 bases aligning to TRBD2. Germline lookup yields CDR1 MNHEY and CDR2 SVGAGI. The length of the CDR3 is 16 residues. The V and J ends lost 0 bases and 2 bases, in that order; junction bases with no gene match: 5. CDR3 protein: CASSYSGLAGPYEQYF. As DNA, the CDR3 is TGTGCCAGCAGTTACTCGGGCCTAGCGGGACCCTACGAGCAGTACTTC.

The CDR3 nucleotides read TGTGCCAGCAGCCTGGAGTTCGGGGGGAACACTGAAGCTTTCTTT. Amino acid sequence: CASSLEFGGNTEAFF. This rearrangement joins TRBV6-4 to TRBJ1-1, with D possibly matching TRBD1 (5 bases). The CDR3 contains 15 residues. CDR1 is MRHNA, CDR2 SNTAGT, per germline. The V end lost 6 bases, the J end lost 1 base, and 15 bases lay between the germline ends.

This clone was seen once. The chain joins TRBV11-3 to TRBJ2-1; 12 nucleotides match TRBD2. This CDR3 contains 16 residues. After removal of 4 bases from V and 10 bases from J, the junction contained 11 bases not matched to a gene. Germline V gene lookup returns CDR1 SGHNT and CDR2 YENEEA. The CDR3 loop is CASSSKGTSGSWEQFF. The CDR3, as DNA: TGTGCCAGCAGCTCAAAGGGGACTAGCGGGTCATGGGAGCAGTTCTTC.

J is TRBJ2-7 and V is TRBV18, with 13 nucleotides matching TRBD2. V dropped 6 bases and J dropped 2; count of bases not matched to a gene: 4. Per the germline V gene, CDR1 is KGHSH and CDR2 is LQKENI. The CDR3 length is 15 residues. The CDR3 coding sequence is TGTGCCAGCTCCCTCACTAGCGGGAGGGCCTACGAGCAGTACTTC. This encodes CASSLTSGRAYEQYF.

The chain carries TRBV19 and TRBJ2-5; weak D call: TRBD1 (5 bases). This CDR3 spans 15 amino acids. Germline V CDR1 and CDR2: LNHDA, SQIVND (reference sequence). The V end lost 1 base, the J end lost 5 bases, and 14 bases lay between the germline ends. The CDR3 is CASSIGAGIGETQYF. CDR3 nucleotide sequence: TGTGCCAGTAGTATAGGGGCAGGGATCGGGGAGACCCAGTACTTC.